This TCR beta chain was documented in a study of blood T cell repertoires in COVID-19. About the research overall: T cells, B-cell-depleted T cells, or PBMCs provided the cDNA or gDNA that served as material.

The germline V and J ends were trimmed by 3 bases and 7 bases, with 9 bases remaining between them. This CDR3 spans 11 amino acids. Germline CDR1 reads DFQATT; CDR2 reads SNEGSKA (reference sequence). By frequency in the sample, this clone is medium-sized. This specimen includes other DNA sequences encoding the same CDR3. As processed by the authors: By means of reference gene primer amplification, nucleated cell counts were estimated. Sequenced by immunoSEQ multiplex PCR; TCRdb stores in-frame clones only, minus some. V and J calls and clone size are copied from that table; D and trimming were computed from the DNA. The sample has about 41,000 clones, about 85% seen once.

The TCR was taken from a man in his sixties with acute or convalescent COVID-19. Sequencing was done on a sample of peripheral blood. The J gene is TRBJ1-1, the V gene TRBV20-1; D is undetermined. The CDR3 loop reads CSASSGHEAFF. CDR3 bases: TGCAGTGCTAGTAGTGGCCATGAAGCTTTCTTT.